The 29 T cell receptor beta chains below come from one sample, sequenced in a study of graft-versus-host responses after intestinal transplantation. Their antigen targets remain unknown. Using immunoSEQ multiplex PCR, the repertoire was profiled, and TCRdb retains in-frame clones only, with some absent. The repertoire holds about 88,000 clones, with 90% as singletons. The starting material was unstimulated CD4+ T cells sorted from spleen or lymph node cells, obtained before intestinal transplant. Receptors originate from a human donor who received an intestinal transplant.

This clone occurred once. CDR3 DNA: TGTGCCAGCAGCGTTGGACACCCGAACACTGAAGCTTTCTTT. This gives the protein CASSVGHPNTEAFF. The V gene is TRBV9, the J gene TRBJ1-1, with a possible D match to TRBD1 (5 bases). The CDR3 sequence is 14 residues long. V was pared by 2 bases and J by 1 base, with 9 bases between. Germline CDR1 is SGDLS and CDR2 is YYNGEE.

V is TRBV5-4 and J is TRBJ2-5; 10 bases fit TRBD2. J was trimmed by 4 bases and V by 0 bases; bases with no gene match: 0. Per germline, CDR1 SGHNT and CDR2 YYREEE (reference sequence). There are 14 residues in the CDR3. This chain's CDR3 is CASSLASGGETQYF. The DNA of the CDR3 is TGTGCCAGCAGCTTGGCTAGCGGGGGAGAGACCCAGTACTTC.

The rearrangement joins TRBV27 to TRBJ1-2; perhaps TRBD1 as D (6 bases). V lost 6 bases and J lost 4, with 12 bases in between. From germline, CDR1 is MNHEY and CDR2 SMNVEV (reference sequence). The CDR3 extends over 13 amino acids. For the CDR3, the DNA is TGTGCCAGCAGACCAGGGGCTAGCTATGGCTACACCTTC. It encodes CASRPGASYGYTF.

The DNA for the CDR3 is TGTGCCAGTAGTATCCGGGGTGGGCCCGGCGAGCAGTACTTC. Encoded protein: CASSIRGGPGEQYF. The chain employs TRBV19 and TRBJ2-7; weak D call: TRBD2 (5 bases). Germline V lookup: CDR1 LNHDA, CDR2 SQIVND (reference sequence). V lost 3 bases and J 6 bases, leaving 15 bases between the germline ends. CDR3 length equals 14 residues.

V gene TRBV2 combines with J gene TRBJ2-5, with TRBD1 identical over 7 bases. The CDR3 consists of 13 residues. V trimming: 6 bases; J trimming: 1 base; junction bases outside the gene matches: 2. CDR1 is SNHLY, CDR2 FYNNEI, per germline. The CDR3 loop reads CASSDRAQETQYF. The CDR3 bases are TGTGCCAGCAGCGACAGGGCCCAAGAGACCCAGTACTTC.

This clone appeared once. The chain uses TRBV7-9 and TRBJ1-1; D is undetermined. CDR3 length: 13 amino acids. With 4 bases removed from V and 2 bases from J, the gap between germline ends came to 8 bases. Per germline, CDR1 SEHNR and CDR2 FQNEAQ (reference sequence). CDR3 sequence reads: CASSSVPNTEAFF. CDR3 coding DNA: TGTGCCAGCAGCTCGGTCCCAAACACTGAAGCTTTCTTT.

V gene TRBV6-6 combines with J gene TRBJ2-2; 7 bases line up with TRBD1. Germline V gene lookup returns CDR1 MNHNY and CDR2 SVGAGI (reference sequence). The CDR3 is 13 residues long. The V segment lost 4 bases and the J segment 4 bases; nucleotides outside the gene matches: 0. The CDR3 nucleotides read TGTGCCAGCAGTTGGGACAGCACCGGGGAGCTGTTTTTT. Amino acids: CASSWDSTGELFF.

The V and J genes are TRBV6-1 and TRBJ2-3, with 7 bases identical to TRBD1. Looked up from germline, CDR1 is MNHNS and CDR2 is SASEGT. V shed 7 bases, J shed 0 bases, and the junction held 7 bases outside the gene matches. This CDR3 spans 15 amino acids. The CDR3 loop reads CASIQDRTSTDTQYF. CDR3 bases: TGTGCCAGCATCCAGGACAGGACGAGCACAGATACGCAGTATTTT.

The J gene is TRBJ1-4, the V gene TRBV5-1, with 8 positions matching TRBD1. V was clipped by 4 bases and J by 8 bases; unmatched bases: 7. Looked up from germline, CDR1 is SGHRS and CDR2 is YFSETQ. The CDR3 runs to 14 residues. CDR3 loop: CASSPPGGGEKLFF. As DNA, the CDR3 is TGCGCCAGCAGCCCCCCAGGGGGCGGGGAAAAACTGTTTTTT. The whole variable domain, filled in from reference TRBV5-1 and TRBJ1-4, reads KAGVTQTPRYLIKTRGQQVTLSCSPISGHRSVSWYQQTPGQGLQFLFEYFSETQRNKGNFPGRFSGRQFSNSRSEMNVSTLELGDSALYLCASSPPGGGEKLFFGSGTQLSVL.

The CDR3 sequence: CASSAGTNYGYTF. CDR3 nucleotide sequence: TGTGCCAGCAGTGCCGGGACTAACTATGGCTACACCTTC. The rearrangement uses TRBV6-1 and TRBJ1-2, with unresolved D. V was clipped by 4 bases and J by 0 bases, with 6 bases between them. CDR1 MNHNS and CDR2 SASEGT come from the germline V gene. The length of the CDR3 is 13 residues.

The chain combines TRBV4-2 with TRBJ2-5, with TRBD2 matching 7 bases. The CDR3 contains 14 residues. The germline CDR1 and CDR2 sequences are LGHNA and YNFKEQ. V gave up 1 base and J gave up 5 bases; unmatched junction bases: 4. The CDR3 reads CASSQVTSEETQYF. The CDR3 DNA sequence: TGTGCCAGCAGCCAAGTAACTAGCGAGGAGACCCAGTACTTC.

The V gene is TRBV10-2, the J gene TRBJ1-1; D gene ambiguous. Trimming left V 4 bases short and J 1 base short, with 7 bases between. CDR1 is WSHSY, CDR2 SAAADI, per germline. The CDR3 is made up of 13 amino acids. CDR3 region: CASSVRGNTEAFF. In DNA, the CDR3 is TGCGCCAGCAGTGTTCGGGGGAACACTGAAGCTTTCTTT.

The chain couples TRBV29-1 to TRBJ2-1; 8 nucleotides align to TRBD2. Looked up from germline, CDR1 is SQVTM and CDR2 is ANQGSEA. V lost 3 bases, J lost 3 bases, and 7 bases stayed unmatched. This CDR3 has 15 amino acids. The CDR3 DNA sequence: TGCAGCGTTGACCACGGCCGGGGGGGCTACAATGAGCAGTTCTTC. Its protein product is CSVDHGRGGYNEQFF.

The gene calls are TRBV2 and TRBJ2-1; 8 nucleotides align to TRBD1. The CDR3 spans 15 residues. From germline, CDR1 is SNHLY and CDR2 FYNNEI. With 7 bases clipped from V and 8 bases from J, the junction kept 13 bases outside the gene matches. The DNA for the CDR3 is TGTGCCAGCACCCCAGGACAGGGAGAGGCGGATGAGCAGTTCTTC. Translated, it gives CASTPGQGEADEQFF.

The CDR3 is CASSPGDSRSYNEQFF. DNA for the CDR3: TGTGCCAGCAGCCCGGGAGACAGCCGATCCTACAATGAGCAGTTCTTC. The chain recombines TRBV21-1 with TRBJ2-1; whether TRBD2, the table's D call, matches the DNA was not checked. TRBV21-1 is a listed pseudogene. CDR3 size: 16 residues.

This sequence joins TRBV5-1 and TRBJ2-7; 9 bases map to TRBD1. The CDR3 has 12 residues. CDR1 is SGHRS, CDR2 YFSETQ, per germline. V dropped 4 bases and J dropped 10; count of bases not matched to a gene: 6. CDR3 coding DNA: TGCGCCAGCAGCCCGGGACAGGGCGCCCAGTACTTC. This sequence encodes CASSPGQGAQYF.

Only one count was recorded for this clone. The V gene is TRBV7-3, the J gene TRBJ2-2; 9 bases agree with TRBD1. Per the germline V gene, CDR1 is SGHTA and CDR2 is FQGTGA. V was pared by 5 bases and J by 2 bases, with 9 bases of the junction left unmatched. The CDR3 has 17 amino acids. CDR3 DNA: TGTGCCAGCAGCCCCACAGGACAGGGGACAAACACCGGGGAGCTGTTTTTT. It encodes CASSPTGQGTNTGELFF.

For the CDR3, the DNA is TGTGCTAGTGGTTCTGGACTAGCGGGGGTCACAGATACGCAGTATTTT. This codes for CASGSGLAGVTDTQYF. The chain joins TRBV12-5 to TRBJ2-3; 13 bases map to TRBD2. This CDR3 has 16 amino acids. V shed 4 bases, J shed 2 bases, and the junction held 3 bases outside the gene matches. Germline CDR1 is LGHNT and CDR2 is FRNRAP.

CDR3 residues: CASSRSGDYNEQFF. CDR3 nucleotide sequence: TGCGCCAGCAGCCGCTCGGGGGACTACAATGAGCAGTTCTTC. The rearrangement uses TRBV5-1 and TRBJ2-1; D possibly corresponds to TRBD2 (6 bases). The CDR3 has 14 amino acids. CDR1 is SGHRS and CDR2 is YFSETQ in the germline V gene. Deletions cut 4 bases from V and 3 bases from J, with 11 bases between.

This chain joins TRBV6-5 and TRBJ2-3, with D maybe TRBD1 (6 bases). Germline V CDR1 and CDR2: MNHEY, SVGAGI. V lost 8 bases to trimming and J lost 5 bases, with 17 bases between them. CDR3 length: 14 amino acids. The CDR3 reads CASSPRGGGDTQYF. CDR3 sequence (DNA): TGTGCCAGCTCTCCCAGGGGCGGAGGAGATACGCAGTATTTT.

CDR3 sequence (DNA): TGTGCCAGTAGTACGACAGGGGTCTCCTACGAGCAGTACTTC. This codes for CASSTTGVSYEQYF. The chain uses TRBV19 and TRBJ2-7; 8 bases match TRBD1. This CDR3 is 14 amino acids long. Germline lookup yields CDR1 LNHDA and CDR2 SQIVND (reference sequence). Trimming took 4 bases from V and 0 from J; bases not matched to a gene: 2.

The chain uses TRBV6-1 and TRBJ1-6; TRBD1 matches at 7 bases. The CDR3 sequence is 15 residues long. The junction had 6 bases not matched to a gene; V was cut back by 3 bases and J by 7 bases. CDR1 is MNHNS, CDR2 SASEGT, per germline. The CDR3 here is CASSERDSLNSPLHF. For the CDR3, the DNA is TGTGCCAGCAGTGAGAGGGACAGCCTGAATTCACCCCTCCACTTT.

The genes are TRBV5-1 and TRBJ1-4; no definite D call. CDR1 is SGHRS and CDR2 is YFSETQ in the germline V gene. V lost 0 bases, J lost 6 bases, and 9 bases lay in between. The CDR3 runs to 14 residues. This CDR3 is CASSLAVGDEKLFF. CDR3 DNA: TGCGCCAGCAGCTTGGCCGTGGGAGATGAAAAACTGTTTTTT.

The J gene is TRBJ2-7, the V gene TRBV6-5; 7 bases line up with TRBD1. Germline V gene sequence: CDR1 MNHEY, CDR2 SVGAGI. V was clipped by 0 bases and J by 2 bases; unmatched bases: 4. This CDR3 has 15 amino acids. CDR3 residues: CASSYSTGKPYEQYF. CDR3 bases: TGTGCCAGCAGTTACTCGACAGGGAAACCCTACGAGCAGTACTTC.

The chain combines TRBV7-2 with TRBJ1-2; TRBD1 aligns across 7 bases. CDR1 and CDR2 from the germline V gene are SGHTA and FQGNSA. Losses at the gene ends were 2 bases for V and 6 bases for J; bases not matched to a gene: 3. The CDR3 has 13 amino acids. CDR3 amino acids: CASSLQGGDGYTF. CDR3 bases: TGTGCCAGCAGCTTACAGGGGGGCGATGGCTACACCTTC.

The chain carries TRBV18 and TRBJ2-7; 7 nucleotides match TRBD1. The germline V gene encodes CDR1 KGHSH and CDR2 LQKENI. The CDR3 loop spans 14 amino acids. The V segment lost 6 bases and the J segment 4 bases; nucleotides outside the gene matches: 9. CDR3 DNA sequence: TGTGCCAGCTCCGCTGAGGGGGCGCCATACGAGCAGTACTTC. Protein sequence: CASSAEGAPYEQYF.

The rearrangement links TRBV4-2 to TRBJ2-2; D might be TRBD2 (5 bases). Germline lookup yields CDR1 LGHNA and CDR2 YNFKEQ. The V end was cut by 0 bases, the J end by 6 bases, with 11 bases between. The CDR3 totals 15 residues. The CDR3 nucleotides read TGTGCCAGCAGCCAAGAATTGGCTAGCTCCGGGGAGCTGTTTTTT. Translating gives CASSQELASSGELFF.

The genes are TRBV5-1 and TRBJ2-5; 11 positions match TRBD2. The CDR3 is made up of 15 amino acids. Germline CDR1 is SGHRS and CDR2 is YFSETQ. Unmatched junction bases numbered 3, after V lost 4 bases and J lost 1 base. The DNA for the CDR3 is TGCGCCAGCAGCCCCCTAGCGGGGGGCCAAGAGACCCAGTACTTC. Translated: CASSPLAGGQETQYF.

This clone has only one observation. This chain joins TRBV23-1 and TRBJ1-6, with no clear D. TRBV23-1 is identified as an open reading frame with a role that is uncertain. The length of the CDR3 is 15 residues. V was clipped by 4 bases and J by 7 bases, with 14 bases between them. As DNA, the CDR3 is TGCGCCAGCAGTCGGCTGGACTTGGGGAATTCACCCCTCCACTTT. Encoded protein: CASSRLDLGNSPLHF.